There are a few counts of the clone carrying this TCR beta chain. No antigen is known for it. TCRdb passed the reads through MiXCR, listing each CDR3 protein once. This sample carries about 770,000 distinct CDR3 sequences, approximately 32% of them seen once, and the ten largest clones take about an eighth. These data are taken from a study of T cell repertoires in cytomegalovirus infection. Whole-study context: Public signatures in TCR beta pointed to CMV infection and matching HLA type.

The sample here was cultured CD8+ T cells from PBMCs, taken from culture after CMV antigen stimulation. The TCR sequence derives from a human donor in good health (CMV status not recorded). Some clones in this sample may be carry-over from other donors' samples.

The CDR3 sequence: CASSSVDPGAKNIQYF. CDR3 nucleotides: TGTGCCAGCAGCTCAGTTGACCCGGGGGCCAAAAACATTCAGTACTTC. The gene calls are TRBV7-9 and TRBJ2-4, with D possibly TRBD2 on 5 matching bases. V lost 4 bases to trimming and J lost 1 base, with 14 bases between them. Germline assignment: CDR1 SEHNR and CDR2 FQNEAQ (reference sequence). This CDR3 is built from 16 residues. Full variable domain (missing parts from reference TRBV7-9 and TRBJ2-4): DTGVSQNPRHKITKRGQNVTFRCDPISEHNRLYWYRQTLGQGPEFLTYFQNEAQLEKSRLLSDRFSAERPKGSFSTLEIQRTEQGDSAMYLCASSSVDPGAKNIQYFGAGTRLSVL.